This TCR beta chain was recorded in a study of blood T cell repertoires in COVID-19. Study background: Samples taken during acute and convalescent COVID-19 were collected in the United States, Italy and Spain.

The CDR3 has 15 amino acids. Trimming removed 7 bases from V and 3 bases from J; junction bases left unmatched: 8. Germline lookup yields CDR1 MDHEN and CDR2 SYDVKM. Generated by immunoSEQ multiplex PCR, the TCRdb table keeps only in-frame clones and is missing some. The profile shows some 260,000 clones, about 87% of them singletons. The sequence was obtained from a woman aged 70 to 79 with COVID-19, enrolled during active disease. The V gene is TRBV28, the J gene TRBJ1-3; 8 bases map to TRBD1. Sequences were obtained from peripheral blood. The CDR3 loop reads CASNPTGTGGNTIYF. CDR3 coding DNA: TGTGCCAGCAACCCTACCGGGACAGGTGGAAACACCATATATTTT.